One and the same sample provided the 9 T cell receptor beta chains below, sequenced in a study of blood T cell repertoires in COVID-19. The data were produced by immunoSEQ multiplex PCR, yet TCRdb's version contains in-frame clones alone and is incomplete. The sample records 340,000 or so clones, around 86% being singletons. The material sequenced was peripheral blood. These TCRs come from a man aged 45-65 years with active or convalescent COVID-19.

The chain is built from TRBV6-6 and TRBJ2-2, with TRBD2 matching 7 bases. The length of the CDR3 is 15 residues. Trimming removed 2 bases from V and 5 bases from J; junction bases left unmatched: 5. The germline V gene has CDR1 MNHNY and CDR2 SVGAGI (reference sequence). CDR3 sequence (DNA): TGTGCCAGCAGTTACATGGGAGGGAAGACCGGGGAGCTGTTTTTT. It is translated as CASSYMGGKTGELFF.

CDR3 residues: CAWSVKILPGSSYGYTF. As DNA, the CDR3 is TGTGCCTGGAGTGTAAAGATTCTTCCGGGTTCTTCCTATGGCTACACCTTC. The chain couples TRBV30 to TRBJ1-2; D unresolved. The CDR3 spans 17 residues. CDR1 GTSNPN and CDR2 SVGIG come from the germline V gene (reference sequence). The ends were cut back, 0 bases at V and 4 bases at J, with 21 bases in the middle.

The chain links TRBV30 to TRBJ2-1; 7 positions agree with TRBD2. The CDR3 runs 14 residues. The germline gives CDR1 GTSNPN, CDR2 SVGIG (reference sequence). V dropped 3 bases and J dropped 6; count of bases not matched to a gene: 8. The CDR3 DNA reads as TGTGCCTGGAGCGCCGTCGGACTAGGCAATGAGCAGTTCTTC. Translation gives CAWSAVGLGNEQFF.

The chain employs TRBV6-5 and TRBJ1-1, with a tentative D call TRBD1 (5 bases). V lost 7 bases and J 5 bases, leaving 8 bases between the germline ends. This CDR3 is 11 amino acids long. In germline, CDR1 is MNHEY, CDR2 SVGAGI. The CDR3 region is CASIGGTEAFF. As DNA, the CDR3 is TGTGCCAGCATTGGGGGGACTGAAGCTTTCTTT.

The chain carries TRBV7-3 and TRBJ2-1; 7 positions match TRBD2. The CDR3 extends over 13 amino acids. Germline trimming cut 1 base from V and 8 bases from J; bases unmatched to any gene: 2. Per the germline V gene, CDR1 is SGHTA and CDR2 is FQGTGA. In DNA form, the CDR3 reads TGTGCCAGCAGCTTAAGCGGGAGCGATGAGCAGTTCTTC. Encoded protein: CASSLSGSDEQFF.

V and J are TRBV7-9 and TRBJ1-2; no clear D. Trimming stripped 0 bases from V and 1 base from J, with 6 bases between. The CDR3 has 14 residues. The germline V gene has CDR1 SEHNR and CDR2 FQNEAQ (reference sequence). The CDR3 reads CASSLANSNYGYTF. In nucleotides, the CDR3 is TGTGCCAGCAGCTTAGCTAACAGTAACTATGGCTACACCTTC.

The gene calls are TRBV18 and TRBJ2-2; the match to TRBD2 covers 10 bases. The CDR3 is 18 residues long. Losses at the gene ends were 1 base for V and 0 bases for J; bases not matched to a gene: 5. Looked up from germline, CDR1 is KGHSH and CDR2 is LQKENI. CDR3 DNA sequence: TGTGCCAGCTCACCACGTGGTAGCGGGGGGTCGAACACCGGGGAGCTGTTTTTT. Translation gives CASSPRGSGGSNTGELFF.

The V call is TRBV29-1, the J call TRBJ1-1; 7 bases fit TRBD1. The CDR3 spans 16 residues. The V segment lost 2 bases and the J segment 1 base; nucleotides outside the gene matches: 10. Germline loops: CDR1 SQVTM, CDR2 ANQGSEA. The CDR3 is CSVELEYRDRNTEAFF. CDR3 coding DNA: TGCAGCGTTGAACTGGAGTACCGGGACAGGAACACTGAAGCTTTCTTT. The full variable domain, with the rest looked up from reference TRBV29-1 and TRBJ1-1, is SAVISQKPSRDICQRGTSLTIQCQVDSQVTMMFWYRQQPGQSLTLIATANQGSEATYESGFVIDKFPISRPNLTFSTLTVSNMSPEDSSIYLCSVELEYRDRNTEAFFGQGTRLTVV.

The J gene is TRBJ1-1, the V gene TRBV5-1; D is unclear. CDR1 and CDR2 from the germline V gene are SGHRS and YFSETQ. V lost 2 bases, J lost 1 base, and 9 bases lay in between. The CDR3 loop spans 14 amino acids. CDR3 loop: CASSLNFQNTEAFF. The CDR3 DNA reads TGCGCCAGCAGCTTAAACTTTCAGAACACTGAAGCTTTCTTT.